The following is a T cell receptor (beta chain) sequence with its context. Its antigen is currently not known. Base qualities are not recorded, but no much larger clone differs from it by a single base. This entry comes from a study of Ad26.COV2.S vaccination and SARS-CoV-2 variants (dated by TCRdb to the early 2020s). Some background on the complete study: TCRbeta repertoire sequencing served as the tool for gauging how specific and how broad the SARS-CoV-2-reactive T cell receptors were following Ad26.COV2.S vaccination. A total of around 32 samples were included in the TCR-sequenced set, comprising roughly 19 Ad26.COV2.S vaccine recipients, 5 placebo recipients and 8 SARS-CoV-2 convalescent individuals.

The immunoSEQ Assay was the method used to sequence TCRbeta CDR3 regions. After extraction, genomic DNA underwent amplification by bias-controlled multiplex PCR, followed by high-throughput sequencing. Concerning the study's data processing: Collapsing and filtering of sequences were performed to quantify the absolute abundance of each unique TCRbeta CDR3 region. T cell fraction was estimated by normalizing TCRbeta template counts to usable DNA, with usable DNA measured through amplification of reference genes found in all nucleated cells. Repertoire TCRs were annotated as SARS-CoV-2-specific by exact matching of V gene, CDR3 amino acid sequence and J gene to a known reactive TCR set. MIRA supplied the reference SARS-CoV-2 TCR set, which was filtered for enrichment in COVID-19-positive ImmuneCODE repertoires so that public or cross-reactive TCRs were removed. Using the MIRA antigens, annotated TCRs were further analysed by specific ORF or by position within an ORF. Breadth was defined as annotated unique rearrangements over total unique productive rearrangements; depth was the summed frequency of those rearrangements. TCR breadth was compared between groups using two-sided Wilcoxon rank-sum tests. TCRdb carries this immuneACCESS record with in-frame sequences only. Its versions omit some clonotypes, under half of them owing to an unresolved V gene in the studies checked, with the rest unexplained. The V and J calls and clone size were taken over from that table, and D and trimming were inferred from the DNA. Across this sample there are more than 150,000 clones, with approximately 90% seen only once. More than 4.5% of the sample goes to the ten largest clones.

This sample's time point label indicates: individuals recovered from natural SARS-CoV-2 infection. Findings and caveats that apply to the study as a whole: After vaccination, substantial breadth of spike-specific CD8+ and CD4+ T cell responses was reported. Compared with placebo recipients, Ad26.COV2.S recipients showed higher spike-specific TCR breadth (P = 0.0014). The authors noted that total T cell responses may have been underestimated by the TCR breadth and depth analyses. Vaccine and placebo recipients had comparable non-spike TCR breadth, which fits with the vaccine containing only spike.

V loses 3 bases of germline sequence and J loses 1 base, and the interval between the two ends is 4 bases. From cysteine to phenylalanine, the CDR3 is 11 amino acids long. Only CDR3 DNA is held: 33 bases, read in frame from base 1. CDR1 and CDR2 are drawn from the germline V gene (reference sequence): DFQATT, SNEGSKA. This receptor was identified in a human donor who had recovered from COVID-19. In this chain, TRBV20-1 is recombined with TRBJ2-7, with an unclear D gene assignment. Sequencing used peripheral blood, obtained after recovery from COVID-19. Here the CDR3 is given as CSARRSYEQYF. The sequence in DNA is TGCAGTGCTAGGAGGTCCTACGAGCAGTACTTC.